This T cell receptor beta chain emerged from a study of cytomegalovirus exposure and HLA in healthy donors. Assay: immunoSEQ multiplex PCR; the TCRdb copy retains only in-frame clones and omits some. The top ten clones hold about 2% of a sample with some 240,000 clones, roughly 91% of them seen once. Per germline, CDR1 MRHNA and CDR2 SNTAGT. The CDR3 runs to 13 residues. V lost 2 bases, J lost 5 bases, and 2 bases stayed unmatched. The clonotype was recovered from a woman younger than 35 in good health and CMV-seropositive. The chain has TRBV6-4 and TRBJ1-2, with TRBD1 matching over 7 bases. Source material: PBMCs. The CDR3 region has the DNA TGTGCCAGCAGTGACGGGACAGTGTATGGCTACACCTTC. Its translation is CASSDGTVYGYTF.